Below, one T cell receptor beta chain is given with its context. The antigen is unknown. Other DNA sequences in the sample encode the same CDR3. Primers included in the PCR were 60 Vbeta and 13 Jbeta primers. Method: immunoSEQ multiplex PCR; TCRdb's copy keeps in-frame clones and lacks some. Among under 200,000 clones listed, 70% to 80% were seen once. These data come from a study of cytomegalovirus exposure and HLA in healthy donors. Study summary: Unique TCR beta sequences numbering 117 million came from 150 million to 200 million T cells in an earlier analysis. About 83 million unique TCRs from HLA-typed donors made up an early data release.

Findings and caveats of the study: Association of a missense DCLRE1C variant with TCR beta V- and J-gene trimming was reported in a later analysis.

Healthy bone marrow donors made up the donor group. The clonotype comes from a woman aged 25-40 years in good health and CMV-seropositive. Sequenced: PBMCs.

The CDR3 loop is CASSYQGMNTEAFF. The CDR3 bases are TGTGCCAGCAGTTATCAGGGAATGAACACTGAAGCTTTCTTT. The rearrangement joins TRBV6-5 to TRBJ1-1; tentatively, D is TRBD1 (5 bases). Between the trimmed V and J ends, which lost 3 bases and 0 bases, there was a span of 8 bases. Germline-derived CDR1 and CDR2 are MNHEY and SVGAGI. The CDR3 covers 14 residues.